The text below deals with one T cell receptor (beta chain). Its cognate antigen is unknown. The germline gives CDR1 LGHDT, CDR2 YNNKEL (reference sequence). The CDR3 spans 15 residues. This sample is part of a study of CXCR3-negative and CXCR3-positive naive CD8 T cells. Study-level results: Against CXCR3-negative naive cells, CXCR3-positive naive cells showed more hydrophobic TRB CDR3s.

With UMI labels, 5' RACE was used to prepare the TRB cDNA libraries. TCRdb processed the 5' RACE reads again and assigns one entry to each CDR3 protein, with no DNA. The sample is made up of roughly 110,000 distinct CDR3 sequences, and the top ten hold more than 0.3% of it. The sequence was obtained from a human donor in good health. Some clones in this sample may be carry-over from other donors' samples. The V gene is TRBV3-1, the J gene TRBJ2-7; TCRdb reports TRBD1, a call that lacks DNA to check it against. Material for sequencing was naive CXCR3+ CD8+ T cells from blood. Described subset: CD45RO-CCR7+CD27+CD95- naive CD8+ T cells expressing CXCR3 (TNR3+). This chain's CDR3 is CASSHLWAGAYEQYF.